This T cell receptor (beta chain) was documented in a study of blood T cell repertoires in COVID-19. Here immunoSEQ multiplex PCR was the method, and the copy in TCRdb shows in-frame clones only, minus some. This sample has about 310,000 clones, with roughly 84% found just once. Worth noting for this clone: The junction and the germline gene differ at one end; a read error may be behind it.

This TCR was recovered from a man aged 50 or older with active or convalescent COVID-19. Sequencing input: peripheral blood.

The CDR3 DNA is TGTGCTAGCAGCCCACCGGGACAGCGCACAGATACGCAGTATTTT. This encodes CASSPPGQRTDTQYF. J is TRBJ2-3 and V is TRBV7-7, with 7 bases fitting TRBD1. CDR1 and CDR2 (germline): SSHAT, FNYEAQ (reference sequence). The CDR3 length is 15 residues.